Presented here are 17 T cell receptor beta chains from one specimen sequenced in a study of blood T cell repertoires in COVID-19. Assay: immunoSEQ multiplex PCR; the TCRdb copy retains only in-frame clones and omits some. The profile shows 160,000 or so clones, roughly 89% of them singletons. Sequencing was done on a sample of peripheral blood. These receptors were collected from a woman aged 55-69 years who had recovered from COVID-19.

The V gene is TRBV30, the J gene TRBJ1-3; perhaps TRBD1 as D (5 bases). The V and J ends lost 0 bases and 0 bases respectively, with 21 bases between them. CDR3 length: 19 amino acids. CDR1 is GTSNPN and CDR2 is SVGIG in the germline V gene (reference sequence). The CDR3 coding sequence is TGTGCCTGGAGTGTCCCACCGGGACTCAAAGTCGACTCTGGAAACACCATATATTTT. Its protein product is CAWSVPPGLKVDSGNTIYF.

The chain employs TRBV29-1 and TRBJ2-3; 9 nucleotides line up with TRBD1. The CDR3 contains 15 residues. J lost 1 base, V lost 4 bases, and 6 bases had no gene match. CDR1 is SQVTM, CDR2 ANQGSEA, per germline. The CDR3 region has the DNA TGCAGCGTTGGGCCGGGACAGGGAGGCACAGATACGCAGTATTTT. Amino acids: CSVGPGQGGTDTQYF.

V gene TRBV7-8 combines with J gene TRBJ1-1, with D possibly matching TRBD1 (5 bases). Germline V gives CDR1 SGHVS, CDR2 FQNEAQ. CDR3 size: 15 residues. Trimming pared 0 bases from V and 4 bases from J, leaving 12 bases between. CDR3 sequence: CASSLARGGVTEAFF. In nucleotides, the CDR3 is TGTGCCAGCAGCTTAGCGCGGGGAGGGGTCACTGAAGCTTTCTTT.

CDR3 DNA sequence: TGTGCCAGCAGCCAAGTTGGGACTAGCGGGGATCTAGCCAAAAACATTCAGTACTTC. The encoded protein is CASSQVGTSGDLAKNIQYF. This sequence joins TRBV4-2 and TRBJ2-4; 13 nucleotides line up with TRBD2. The CDR3 covers 19 residues. J gave up 0 bases and V 1 base, and 6 bases lay outside the gene matches. Germline CDR1 is LGHNA and CDR2 is YNFKEQ.

The genes are TRBV19 and TRBJ2-3, with D perhaps TRBD2 (5 bases). V gave up 4 bases and J gave up 0 bases, with 14 bases separating them. This CDR3 has 16 amino acids. Germline V gene lookup returns CDR1 LNHDA and CDR2 SQIVND (reference sequence). CDR3 amino acids: CASSTDLRASTDTQYF. The CDR3, as DNA: TGTGCCAGTAGTACGGATTTGCGGGCTAGCACAGATACGCAGTATTTT.

This clone appeared a single time. The chain joins TRBV11-2 to TRBJ1-6; D is undetermined. Germline V gene data show CDR1 as SGHAT and CDR2 as FQNNGV. V lost 0 bases and J 0 bases, leaving 3 bases between the germline ends. This CDR3 has 15 residues. The CDR3 sequence is CASSLESSYNSPLHF. The CDR3 DNA reads as TGTGCCAGCAGCTTAGAGAGCTCCTATAATTCACCCCTCCACTTT.

The chain carries TRBV18 and TRBJ2-1; 9 nucleotides agree with TRBD1. CDR1 is KGHSH, CDR2 LQKENI, per germline. This CDR3 is built from 15 residues. The junction had 5 bases not matched to a gene; V was cut back by 3 bases and J by 5 bases. The CDR3 sequence: CASSPGQGSDNEQFF. Here the CDR3 DNA reads TGTGCCAGCTCACCGGGACAGGGTAGCGACAATGAGCAGTTCTTC.

This chain links TRBV2 with TRBJ2-5, with TRBD1 matching over 10 bases. The CDR3 totals 13 residues. V shed 4 bases and J 5 bases; nucleotides not matched to a gene: 1. Germline CDR1 reads SNHLY; CDR2 reads FYNNEI. This CDR3 reads CASSGTGGETQYF. In nucleotides, the CDR3 is TGTGCCAGCAGTGGGACAGGGGGTGAGACCCAGTACTTC.

The gene calls are TRBV7-9 and TRBJ2-3, with 8 bases matching TRBD1. This CDR3 contains 15 residues. Germline assignment: CDR1 SEHNR and CDR2 FQNEAQ (reference sequence). Losses at the gene ends were 3 bases for V and 0 bases for J; bases not matched to a gene: 2. DNA for the CDR3: TGTGCCAGCAGCTTCTGGGACAGGAGCACAGATACGCAGTATTTT. This gives the protein CASSFWDRSTDTQYF.

The chain couples TRBV15 to TRBJ2-7, with TRBD2 matching over 9 bases. The CDR3 is 15 residues long. Germline V gene sequence: CDR1 LNHNV, CDR2 YYDKDF (reference sequence). Trimming took 0 bases from V and 6 from J; bases not matched to a gene: 6. The CDR3: CATSRERGGPGEQYF. In nucleotides, the CDR3 is TGTGCCACCAGCAGAGAGCGGGGGGGCCCGGGCGAGCAGTACTTC.

In DNA form, the CDR3 reads TGCGCCAGCAGCCGCGGAGTAGCGGGGGGGAACACCGGGGAGCTGTTTTTT. Encoded protein: CASSRGVAGGNTGELFF. This chain joins TRBV4-1 and TRBJ2-2, with TRBD2 matching 10 bases. Per the germline V gene, CDR1 is MGHRA and CDR2 is YSYEKL. J was trimmed by 1 base and V by 4 bases; bases with no gene match: 6. The CDR3 runs 17 residues.

The chain recombines TRBV5-1 with TRBJ1-2, with 7 bases matching TRBD1. Trimming at V came to 0 bases and at J to 4 bases, leaving 6 bases not matched to a gene. This CDR3 region has 15 residues. Germline V gene lookup returns CDR1 SGHRS and CDR2 YFSETQ. CDR3 amino acids: CASSLVPGGFYGYTF. The CDR3 nucleotides are TGCGCCAGCAGCTTGGTGCCAGGGGGTTTCTATGGCTACACCTTC.

The chain has TRBV2 and TRBJ1-2; the D is unclear. From germline, CDR1 is SNHLY and CDR2 FYNNEI. This CDR3 is built from 14 residues. The V gene lost 2 bases and the J gene lost 3 bases, with 10 bases spanning the gap. CDR3 amino acids: CASSERPQDYGYTF. CDR3 nucleotides: TGTGCCAGCAGTGAAAGGCCCCAGGACTATGGCTACACCTTC.

The count of this clone is one. This rearrangement joins TRBV5-5 to TRBJ2-5, with TRBD2 identical over 8 bases. Trimming cost V 1 base and J 5 bases; bases outside gene matches: 7. The germline V gene has CDR1 SGHKS and CDR2 YYEKEE (reference sequence). This CDR3 has 15 amino acids. The DNA for the CDR3 is TGTGCCAGCAGCTTGTTTACGGGGGGGCCGGAGACCCAGTACTTC. This translates into CASSLFTGGPETQYF. The full variable domain, in which reference TRBV5-5 and TRBJ2-5 provide the parts outside the CDR3, is DAGVTQSPTHLIKTRGQQVTLRCSPISGHKSVSWYQQVLGQGPQFIFQYYEKEERGRGNFPDRFSARQFPNYSSELNVNALLLGDSALYLCASSLFTGGPETQYFGPGTRLLVL.

The chain combines TRBV27 with TRBJ1-2, with D maybe TRBD1 (5 bases). Looked up from germline, CDR1 is MNHEY and CDR2 is SMNVEV (reference sequence). The germline V and J ends were trimmed by 3 bases and 5 bases, with 10 bases remaining between them. This CDR3 spans 13 amino acids. The CDR3 nucleotides read TGTGCCAGCAGTTTCGGGACTGGGTATGGCTACACCTTC. This sequence encodes CASSFGTGYGYTF.

The chain uses TRBV4-2 and TRBJ2-3; possibly TRBD2 for D (6 bases). The length of the CDR3 is 17 residues. Germline CDR1 is LGHNA and CDR2 is YNFKEQ. V dropped 3 bases and J dropped 0 bases, with 16 bases sitting between them. CDR3 DNA: TGTGCCAGCAGCCAGGCCCCTGGCGGGGAGAGCACAGATACGCAGTATTTT. Protein: CASSQAPGGESTDTQYF.

The rearrangement links TRBV19 to TRBJ1-2; D call uncertain. The CDR3 extends over 14 amino acids. V lost 6 bases, J lost 6 bases, and 17 bases lay in between. The germline CDR1 and CDR2 sequences are LNHDA and SQIVND (reference sequence). This CDR3 is CASRARDLRNGYTF. The CDR3 DNA sequence: TGTGCCAGTAGGGCCCGGGATCTCAGGAATGGCTACACCTTC.